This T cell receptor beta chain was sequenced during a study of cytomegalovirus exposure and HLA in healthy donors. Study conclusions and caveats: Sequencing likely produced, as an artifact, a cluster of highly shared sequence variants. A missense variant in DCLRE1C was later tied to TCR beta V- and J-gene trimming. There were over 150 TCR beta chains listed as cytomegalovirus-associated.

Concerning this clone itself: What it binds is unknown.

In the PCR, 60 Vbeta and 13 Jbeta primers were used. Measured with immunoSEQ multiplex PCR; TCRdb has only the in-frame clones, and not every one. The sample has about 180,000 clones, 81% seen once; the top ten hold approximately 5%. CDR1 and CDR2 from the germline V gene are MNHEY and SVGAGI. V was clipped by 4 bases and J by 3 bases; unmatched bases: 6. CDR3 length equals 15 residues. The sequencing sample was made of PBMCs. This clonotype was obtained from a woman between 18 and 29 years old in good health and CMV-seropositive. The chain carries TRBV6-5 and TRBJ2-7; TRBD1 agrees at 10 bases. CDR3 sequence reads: CASSFRDRGYYEQYF. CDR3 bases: TGTGCCAGCAGTTTCCGGGACAGGGGTTACTACGAGCAGTACTTC.